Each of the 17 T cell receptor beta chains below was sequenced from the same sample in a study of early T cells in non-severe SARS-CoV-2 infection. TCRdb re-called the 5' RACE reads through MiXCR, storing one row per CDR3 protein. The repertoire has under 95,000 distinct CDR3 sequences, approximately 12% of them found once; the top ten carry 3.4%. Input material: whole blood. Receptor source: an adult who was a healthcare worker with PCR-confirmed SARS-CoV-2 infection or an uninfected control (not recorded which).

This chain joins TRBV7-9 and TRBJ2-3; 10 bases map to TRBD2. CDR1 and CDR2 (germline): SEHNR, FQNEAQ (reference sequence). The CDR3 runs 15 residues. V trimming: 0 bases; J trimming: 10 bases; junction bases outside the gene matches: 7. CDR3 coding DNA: TGTGCCAGCAGCTTAGCGGTAGCGGGAGGAGTCTCGCAGTATTTT. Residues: CASSLAVAGGVSQYF.

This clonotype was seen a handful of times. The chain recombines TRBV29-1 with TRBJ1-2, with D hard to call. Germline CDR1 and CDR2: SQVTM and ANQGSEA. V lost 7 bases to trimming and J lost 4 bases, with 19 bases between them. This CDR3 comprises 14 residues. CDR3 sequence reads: CSAVIWTESYGYTF. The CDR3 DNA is TGCAGCGCCGTAATCTGGACTGAAAGCTATGGCTACACCTTC.

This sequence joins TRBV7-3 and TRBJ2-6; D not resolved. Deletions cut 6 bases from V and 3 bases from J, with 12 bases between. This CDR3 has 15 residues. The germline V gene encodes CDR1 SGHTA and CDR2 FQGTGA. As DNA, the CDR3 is TGTGCCAGCAGTCCTCCTAACCTTGGGGCCAACGTCCTGACTTTC. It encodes CASSPPNLGANVLTF.

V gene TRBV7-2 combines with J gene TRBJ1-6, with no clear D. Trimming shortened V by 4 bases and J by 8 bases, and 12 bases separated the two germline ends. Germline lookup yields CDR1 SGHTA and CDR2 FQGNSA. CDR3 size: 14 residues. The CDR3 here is CASSSTGTYSPLHF. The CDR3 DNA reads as TGTGCCAGCAGCTCTACCGGAACCTATTCACCCCTCCACTTT.

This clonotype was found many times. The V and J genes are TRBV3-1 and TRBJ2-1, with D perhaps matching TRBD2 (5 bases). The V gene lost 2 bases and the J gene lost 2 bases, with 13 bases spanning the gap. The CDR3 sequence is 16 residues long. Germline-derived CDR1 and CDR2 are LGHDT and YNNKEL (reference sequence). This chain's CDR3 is CASSQTRGQAYNEQFF. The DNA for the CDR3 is TGTGCCAGCAGCCAAACGCGAGGGCAGGCCTACAATGAGCAGTTCTTC.

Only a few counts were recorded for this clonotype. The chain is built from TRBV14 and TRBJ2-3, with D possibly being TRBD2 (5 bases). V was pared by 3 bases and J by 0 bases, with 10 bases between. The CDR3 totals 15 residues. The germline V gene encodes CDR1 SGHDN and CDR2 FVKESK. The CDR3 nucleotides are TGTGCCAGCAGCCAGGGAAGCGGCAGCACAGATACGCAGTATTTT. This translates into CASSQGSGSTDTQYF. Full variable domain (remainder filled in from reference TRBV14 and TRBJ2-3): EAGVTQFPSHSVIEKGQTVTLRCDPISGHDNLYWYRRVMGKEIKFLLHFVKESKQDESGMPNNRFLAERTGGTYSTLKVQPAELEDSGVYFCASSQGSGSTDTQYFGPGTRLTVL.

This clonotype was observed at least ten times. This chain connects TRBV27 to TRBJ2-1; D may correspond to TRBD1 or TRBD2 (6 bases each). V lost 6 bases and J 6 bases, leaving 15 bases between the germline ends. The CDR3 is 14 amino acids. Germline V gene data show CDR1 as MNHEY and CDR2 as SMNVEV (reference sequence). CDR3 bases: TGTGCCAGCAGGGGGGGCGGAGTGGGCAATGAGCAGTTCTTC. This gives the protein CASRGGGVGNEQFF.

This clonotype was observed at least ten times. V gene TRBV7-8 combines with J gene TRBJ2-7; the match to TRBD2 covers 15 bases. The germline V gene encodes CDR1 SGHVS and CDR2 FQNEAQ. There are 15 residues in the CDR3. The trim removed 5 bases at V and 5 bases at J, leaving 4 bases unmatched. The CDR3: CASSPGTSGRNEQYF. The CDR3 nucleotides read TGTGCCAGCAGCCCCGGGACTAGCGGGAGGAACGAGCAGTACTTC.

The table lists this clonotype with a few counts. This CDR3 reads CASSIGGRLNEQFF. The CDR3 nucleotides are TGTGCCAGTAGTATAGGGGGGCGGTTAAATGAGCAGTTCTTC. V and J are TRBV19 and TRBJ2-1; D perhaps matches TRBD1 (6 bases). Germline CDR1 LNHDA, CDR2 SQIVND (reference sequence). This CDR3 spans 14 amino acids. The V gene lost 1 base and the J gene lost 7 bases, with 11 bases spanning the gap.

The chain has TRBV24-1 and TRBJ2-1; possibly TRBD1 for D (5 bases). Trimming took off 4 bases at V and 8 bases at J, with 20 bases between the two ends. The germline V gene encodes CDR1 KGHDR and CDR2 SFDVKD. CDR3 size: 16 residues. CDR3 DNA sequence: TGTGCCACCAGTGAAAATAGGGGCCAGCCCGCCGATGAGCAGTTCTTC. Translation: CATSENRGQPADEQFF.

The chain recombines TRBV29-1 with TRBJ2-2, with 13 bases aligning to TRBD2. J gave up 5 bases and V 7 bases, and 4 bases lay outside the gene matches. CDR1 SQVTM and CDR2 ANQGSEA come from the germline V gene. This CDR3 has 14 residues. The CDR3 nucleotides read TGCAGCGGCCGACTAGCGGGAGGTACCGGGGAGCTGTTTTTT. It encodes CSGRLAGGTGELFF.

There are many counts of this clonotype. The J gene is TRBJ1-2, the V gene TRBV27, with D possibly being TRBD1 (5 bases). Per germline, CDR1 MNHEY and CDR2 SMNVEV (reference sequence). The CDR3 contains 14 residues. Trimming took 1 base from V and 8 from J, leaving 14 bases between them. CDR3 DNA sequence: TGTGCCAGCAGTTTATATGGGGGATCCTTAGGCTACACCTTC. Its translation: CASSLYGGSLGYTF.

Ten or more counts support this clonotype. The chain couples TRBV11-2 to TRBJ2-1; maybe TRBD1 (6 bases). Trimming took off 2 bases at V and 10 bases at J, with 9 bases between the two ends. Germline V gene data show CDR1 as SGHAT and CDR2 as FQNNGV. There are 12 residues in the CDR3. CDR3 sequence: CASSLRGGEQFF. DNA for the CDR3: TGTGCCAGCAGCTTACGTGGGGGCGAGCAGTTCTTC.

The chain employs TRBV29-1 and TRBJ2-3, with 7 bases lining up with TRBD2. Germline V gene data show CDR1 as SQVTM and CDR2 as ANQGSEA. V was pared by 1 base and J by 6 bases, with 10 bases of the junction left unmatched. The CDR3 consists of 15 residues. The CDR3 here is CSVEGVASGSDTQYF. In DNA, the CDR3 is TGCAGCGTTGAAGGGGTTGCTAGCGGTAGTGATACGCAGTATTTT.

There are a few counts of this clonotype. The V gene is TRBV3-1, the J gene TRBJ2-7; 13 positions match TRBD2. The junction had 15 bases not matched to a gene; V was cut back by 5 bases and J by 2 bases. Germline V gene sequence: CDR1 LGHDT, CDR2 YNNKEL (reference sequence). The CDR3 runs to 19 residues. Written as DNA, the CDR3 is TGTGCCAGCAGCACACCTGGGTGGACTAGCGGGAGAGGGGCCTACGAGCAGTACTTC. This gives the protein CASSTPGWTSGRGAYEQYF.

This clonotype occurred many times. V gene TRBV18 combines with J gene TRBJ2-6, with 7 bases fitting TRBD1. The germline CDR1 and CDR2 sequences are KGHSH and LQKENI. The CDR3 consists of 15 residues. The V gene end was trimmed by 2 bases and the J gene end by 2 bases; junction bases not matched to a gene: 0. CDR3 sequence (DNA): TGTGCCAGCTCACCAACAGGGGCTGGGGCCAACGTCCTGACTTTC. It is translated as CASSPTGAGANVLTF. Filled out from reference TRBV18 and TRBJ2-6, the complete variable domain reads NAGVMQNPRHLVRRRGQEARLRCSPMKGHSHVYWYRQLPEEGLKFMVYLQKENIIDESGMPKERFSAEFPKEGPSILRIQQVVRGDSAAYFCASSPTGAGANVLTFGAGSRLTVL.

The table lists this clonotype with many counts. CDR3 nucleotide sequence: TGCAGTGCTAGGACTAGCGAGGACTACGAGCAGTACTTC. Protein: CSARTSEDYEQYF. The rearrangement uses TRBV20-1 and TRBJ2-7, with TRBD2 identical over 8 bases. Unmatched junction bases numbered 4, after V lost 3 bases and J lost 3 bases. The CDR3 runs to 13 residues. Germline V CDR1 and CDR2: DFQATT, SNEGSKA (reference sequence).